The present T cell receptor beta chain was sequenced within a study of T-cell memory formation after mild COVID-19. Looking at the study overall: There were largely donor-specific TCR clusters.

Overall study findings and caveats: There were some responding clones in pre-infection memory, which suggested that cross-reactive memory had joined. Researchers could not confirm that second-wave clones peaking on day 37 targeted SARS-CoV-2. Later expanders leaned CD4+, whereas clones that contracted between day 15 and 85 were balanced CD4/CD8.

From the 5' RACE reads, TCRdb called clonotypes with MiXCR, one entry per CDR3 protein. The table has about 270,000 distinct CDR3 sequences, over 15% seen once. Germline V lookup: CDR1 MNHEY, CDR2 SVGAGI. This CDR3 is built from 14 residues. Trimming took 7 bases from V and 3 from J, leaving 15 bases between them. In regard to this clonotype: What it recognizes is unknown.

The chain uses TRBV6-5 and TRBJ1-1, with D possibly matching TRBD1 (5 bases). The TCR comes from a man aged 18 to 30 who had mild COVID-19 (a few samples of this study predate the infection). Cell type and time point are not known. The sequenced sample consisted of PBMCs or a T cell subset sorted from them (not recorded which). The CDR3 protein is CASNAKMGDTEAFF. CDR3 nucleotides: TGTGCCAGCAATGCTAAGATGGGGGACACTGAAGCTTTCTTT.